What follows are 32 T cell receptor beta chains derived from one specimen sequenced in a study of shared clonotypes between healthy human individuals (dated by TCRdb to about 2020). The library came from the immunoSEQ multiplex PCR assay. The table was pulled from immuneACCESS by TCRdb, which kept in-frame rearrangements only. Such tables lose some clones; where checked, under half of the loss comes from unresolved V genes, and the rest has no known cause. The sample has about 2 million clones on record, roughly 94% of them singletons. 0.13% of the sample is taken by the ten largest. Sequencing was done on a sample of naive CD4+ T cells sorted from blood. Read against the paper, the sample's cell subset or site label means: CD45RA+ positively selected. The receptor source for this set is a young man in good health.

In its sample, this clone was seen a few times. CDR3 protein: CASSTKGNQPQHF. The CDR3 nucleotides read TGTGCCAGCAGTACGAAGGGCAATCAGCCCCAGCATTTT. V usage is TRBV28 and J usage is TRBJ1-5; D gene unclear. The CDR3 is 13 amino acids. V shed 5 bases and J shed 2 bases, with 7 bases lying between them. CDR1 and CDR2 from the germline V gene are MDHEN and SYDVKM.

A remark on this clone: This may be a read error: a much more frequent sequence differs by one nucleotide. The chain uses TRBV6-5 and TRBJ1-1, with D unresolved. V gave up 6 bases and J gave up 1 base, with 9 bases separating them. The CDR3 runs to 13 residues. Germline assignment: CDR1 MNHEY and CDR2 SVGAGI. CDR3 residues: CASSLQENTEAFF. The CDR3, as DNA: TGTGCCAGCAGCCTACAAGAGAACACTGAAGCTTTCTTT.

The chain has TRBV27 and TRBJ1-2, with a tentative D call TRBD1 (5 bases). V dropped 4 bases and J dropped 6 bases, with 12 bases sitting between them. Germline V gene sequence: CDR1 MNHEY, CDR2 SMNVEV (reference sequence). This CDR3 has 13 residues. CDR3 loop: CASSSRPRDGYTF. Here the CDR3 DNA reads TGTGCCAGCAGTTCCCGCCCCAGGGATGGCTACACCTTC.

The CDR3 coding sequence is TGTGCCAGCAGCTACGACAGCAATCAGCCCCAGCATTTT. Amino acids: CASSYDSNQPQHF. The chain recombines TRBV7-2 with TRBJ1-5; no definite D call. There are 13 residues in the CDR3. Germline V gene sequence: CDR1 SGHTA, CDR2 FQGNSA. V lost 4 bases, J lost 1 base, and 5 bases lay in between.

The chain employs TRBV7-2 and TRBJ1-6; weak D call: TRBD1 (5 bases). Germline V lookup: CDR1 SGHTA, CDR2 FQGNSA. The V gene lost 5 bases and the J gene lost 10 bases, with 18 bases spanning the gap. The CDR3 loop spans 15 amino acids. The CDR3 nucleotides are TGTGCCAGCAGCCCACAAGGAGGGGCTCGGTCACCCCTCCACTTT. It specifies CASSPQGGARSPLHF.

This clone was observed a few times. V is TRBV10-3 and J is TRBJ1-6, with D possibly being TRBD1 (6 bases). The ends were cut back, 6 bases at V and 7 bases at J, with 13 bases in the middle. The CDR3 runs 14 residues. The germline CDR1 and CDR2 sequences are ENHRY and SYGVKD. The CDR3 spells CAISRTDLNSPLHF. For the CDR3, the DNA is TGTGCCATCAGCCGGACAGATCTAAATTCACCCCTCCACTTT.

The CDR3, as DNA: TGTGCCAGCAGAAAACCCAGCGGGACAGAGACCCAGTACTTC. Translated: CASRKPSGTETQYF. The rearrangement joins TRBV7-2 to TRBJ2-5, with TRBD2 identical over 7 bases. J gave up 4 bases and V 6 bases, and 8 bases lay outside the gene matches. Germline V CDR1 and CDR2: SGHTA, FQGNSA. This CDR3 is built from 14 residues.

About this clone: Other DNA variants within this sample encode the same CDR3. J is TRBJ1-6 and V is TRBV5-1, with a tentative D call TRBD1 (6 bases). Germline CDR1 and CDR2: SGHRS and YFSETQ. This CDR3 has 14 residues. V was cut by 0 bases and J by 7 bases, with 8 bases left in between. CDR3 DNA sequence: TGCGCCAGCAGCTTGGCGGACAGCAATTCACCCCTCCACTTT. It specifies CASSLADSNSPLHF.

The chain links TRBV6-1 to TRBJ1-5, with 9 nucleotides matching TRBD1. J gave up 4 bases and V 6 bases, and 7 bases lay outside the gene matches. The germline CDR1 and CDR2 sequences are MNHNS and SASEGT. CDR3 length: 15 residues. CDR3 nucleotides: TGTGCCAGCAGCTACGCGGACAGGGGAAATCAGCCCCAGCATTTT. Translating gives CASSYADRGNQPQHF.

Written as DNA, the CDR3 is TGTGCCATCAGTGGGGAGGATTATCAGCCCCAGCATTTT. Its translation is CAISGEDYQPQHF. The chain couples TRBV10-3 to TRBJ1-5; unclear D gene. Germline assignment: CDR1 ENHRY and CDR2 SYGVKD. V lost 4 bases and J 5 bases, leaving 9 bases between the germline ends. The CDR3 totals 13 residues.

The chain recombines TRBV14 with TRBJ2-1, with 7 bases lining up with TRBD1. CDR3 length: 14 residues. The germline CDR1 and CDR2 sequences are SGHDN and FVKESK. The ends lost 1 base at V and 6 bases at J; junction bases unmatched: 3. The CDR3 DNA reads as TGTGCCAGCAGCCAAGGCTACAGGGGCAATGAGCAGTTCTTC. This translates into CASSQGYRGNEQFF.

This clone was counted once. The J gene is TRBJ1-6, the V gene TRBV28; 9 nucleotides match TRBD1. Germline CDR1 and CDR2: MDHEN and SYDVKM. This CDR3 is built from 14 residues. After removal of 6 bases from V and 7 bases from J, the junction contained 4 bases not matched to a gene. CDR3 loop: CASRRQGGNSPLHF. CDR3 DNA sequence: TGTGCCAGCAGGAGACAGGGGGGAAATTCACCCCTCCACTTT.

The chain couples TRBV6-6 to TRBJ1-1; TRBD1 is a possible D gene (5 bases). The CDR3 is 13 residues long. Trimming left V 6 bases short and J 7 bases short, with 15 bases between. CDR1 and CDR2 (germline): MNHNY, SVGAGI (reference sequence). DNA for the CDR3: TGTGCCAGCAGCCCACAGGAGACCGGTGAAGCTTTCTTT. This gives the protein CASSPQETGEAFF.

This clone was observed many times. The chain has TRBV5-6 and TRBJ1-1; tentative D call: TRBD1 (5 bases). This CDR3 has 13 amino acids. Trimming cost V 6 bases and J 3 bases, with 12 bases left between them. Per germline, CDR1 SGHDT and CDR2 YYEEEE. CDR3: CASTLGVYTEAFF. The CDR3 nucleotides read TGTGCCAGCACCCTAGGGGTCTACACTGAAGCTTTCTTT.

The chain combines TRBV7-3 with TRBJ2-1; 8 nucleotides line up with TRBD2. Looked up from germline, CDR1 is SGHTA and CDR2 is FQGTGA. V lost 5 bases, J lost 6 bases, and 6 bases stayed unmatched. The CDR3 extends over 14 amino acids. CDR3 bases: TGTGCCAGCAGCCAGGGACTAGACTTCAATGAGCAGTTCTTC. Its translation: CASSQGLDFNEQFF.

The rearrangement uses TRBV7-8 and TRBJ1-4; the D gene is possibly TRBD1 (6 bases). The CDR3 length is 15 residues. Germline values: CDR1 SGHVS, CDR2 FQNEAQ. V dropped 3 bases and J dropped 5 bases, with 13 bases sitting between them. CDR3 coding DNA: TGTGCCAGCAGCTTGATCCCGGGACACAATGAAAAACTGTTTTTT. It yields the protein CASSLIPGHNEKLFF.

This sequence joins TRBV30 and TRBJ1-3, with D perhaps matching TRBD1 (6 bases). V lost 0 bases, J lost 4 bases, and 16 bases lay in between. The CDR3 totals 16 residues. The germline V gene has CDR1 GTSNPN and CDR2 SVGIG (reference sequence). The chain's CDR3 is CAWSVRGALEGNTIYF. The CDR3, as DNA: TGTGCCTGGAGTGTACGGGGGGCATTAGAAGGAAACACCATATATTTT. Combining the CDR3 with reference TRBV30 and TRBJ1-3 gives the whole variable domain SQTIHQWPATLVQPVGSPLSLECTVEGTSNPNLYWYRQAAGRGLQLLFYSVGIGQISSEVPQNLSASRPQDRQFILSSKKLLLSDSGFYLCAWSVRGALEGNTIYFGEGSWLTVV.

In this sample, this clone turned up once. This chain connects TRBV4-1 to TRBJ2-6, with TRBD1 as a possible D gene (7 bases). From germline, CDR1 is MGHRA and CDR2 YSYEKL. Between the trimmed V and J ends, which lost 0 bases and 0 bases, there was a span of 15 bases. This CDR3 spans 19 amino acids. The CDR3 nucleotides read TGCGCCAGCAGCCAAGATCGCGGGACAGTCTACTCTGGGGCCAACGTCCTGACTTTC. Its translation: CASSQDRGTVYSGANVLTF.

This clone showed up just a few times. The J gene is TRBJ2-7, the V gene TRBV19; D is tentatively TRBD1 or TRBD2 (5 bases each). Germline CDR1 LNHDA, CDR2 SQIVND (reference sequence). This CDR3 has 15 amino acids. The V end lost 4 bases, the J end lost 6 bases, and 19 bases lay between the germline ends. This chain's CDR3 is CASSTRDHRWSEQYF. DNA of the CDR3: TGTGCCAGTAGTACCCGGGACCACAGGTGGAGCGAGCAGTACTTC.

This chain joins TRBV9 and TRBJ2-1; D unclear. The germline CDR1 and CDR2 sequences are SGDLS and YYNGEE. The CDR3 runs to 14 residues. V was cut by 0 bases and J by 4 bases, with 8 bases left in between. CDR3 sequence reads: CASSVAEVYNEQFF. The CDR3 nucleotides read TGTGCCAGCAGCGTAGCTGAGGTTTACAATGAGCAGTTCTTC.

The V gene is TRBV7-2, the J gene TRBJ2-7; 8 bases align to TRBD2. Germline V gene data show CDR1 as SGHTA and CDR2 as FQGNSA. The CDR3 spans 15 residues. With 3 bases clipped from V and 1 base from J, the junction kept 5 bases outside the gene matches. This CDR3 is CASSLETSGSYEQYF. In DNA, the CDR3 is TGTGCCAGCAGCTTGGAAACTAGCGGTTCCTACGAGCAGTACTTC.

The chain employs TRBV5-8 and TRBJ1-5; D is ambiguous. This CDR3 is 13 amino acids long. Per the germline V gene, CDR1 is SGHTS and CDR2 is YDEGEE. V was trimmed by 0 bases and J by 4 bases, leaving 5 bases between them. The CDR3 nucleotides are TGTGCCAGCAGCTTGGGGACGAATCAGCCCCAGCATTTT. Amino acids: CASSLGTNQPQHF. The whole variable domain, remainder taken from reference TRBV5-8 and TRBJ1-5, is EAGVTQSPTHLIKTRGQQATLRCSPISGHTSVYWYQQALGLGLQFLLWYDEGEERNRGNFPPRFSGRQFPNYSSELNVNALELEDSALYLCASSLGTNQPQHFGDGTRLSIL.

This clone has a single count. V and J are TRBV29-1 and TRBJ1-1; the match to TRBD1 covers 7 bases. The CDR3 is made up of 11 amino acids. CDR1 and CDR2 (germline): SQVTM, ANQGSEA. V trimming: 8 bases; J trimming: 9 bases; junction bases outside the gene matches: 9. The DNA of the CDR3 is TGCAGCCCGGGTCAGGGGGAACAAGCTTTCTTT. Protein product: CSPGQGEQAFF.

This chain uses TRBV20-1 with TRBJ1-5, with D perhaps TRBD1 (6 bases). Trimming stripped 6 bases from V and 7 bases from J, with 10 bases between. The CDR3 runs to 11 residues. Per germline, CDR1 DFQATT and CDR2 SNEGSKA (reference sequence). The CDR3 sequence is CSAKGGQPQHF. The CDR3 DNA follows: TGCAGTGCAAAAGGGGGACAGCCCCAGCATTTT.

V gene TRBV21-1 combines with J gene TRBJ2-3; the D call in the table, TRBD2, was not verified against the DNA. TRBV21-1 represents a pseudogene. The CDR3 is 16 amino acids. Here the CDR3 reads CASSPRREGGTDTQYF. The CDR3 DNA reads as TGTGCCAGCAGCCCGAGGCGGGAGGGAGGCACAGATACGCAGTATTTT.

This chain links TRBV29-1 with TRBJ1-1; a weak D match, TRBD1 (5 bases). Between the trimmed V and J ends, which lost 4 bases and 5 bases, there was a span of 23 bases. The germline gives CDR1 SQVTM, CDR2 ANQGSEA. This CDR3 is built from 16 residues. The CDR3 reads CSVALLRQPGVTEAFF. The CDR3 nucleotides read TGCAGCGTTGCCCTTTTGAGACAGCCGGGGGTGACTGAAGCTTTCTTT.

V is TRBV10-3 and J is TRBJ1-1; the D gene is possibly TRBD1 (5 bases). The V gene lost 6 bases and the J gene lost 11 bases, with 13 bases spanning the gap. Looked up from germline, CDR1 is ENHRY and CDR2 is SYGVKD. The CDR3 contains 11 residues. In nucleotides, the CDR3 is TGTGCCATCAGCCAGGGTTTGCGGGCTTTCTTT. Translation gives CAISQGLRAFF.

The chain joins TRBV5-1 to TRBJ1-4; D is unresolved. The CDR3 extends over 15 amino acids. Per the germline V gene, CDR1 is SGHRS and CDR2 is YFSETQ. V was pared by 0 bases and J by 0 bases, with 6 bases between. CDR3 coding DNA: TGCGCCAGCAGCTTGGCCTCAGCAACTAATGAAAAACTGTTTTTT. It specifies CASSLASATNEKLFF. The variable domain in full, with the rest retrieved from reference TRBV5-1 and TRBJ1-4, is KAGVTQTPRYLIKTRGQQVTLSCSPISGHRSVSWYQQTPGQGLQFLFEYFSETQRNKGNFPGRFSGRQFSNSRSEMNVSTLELGDSALYLCASSLASATNEKLFFGSGTQLSVL.

The rearrangement links TRBV9 to TRBJ2-3; D uncertain. V was trimmed by 4 bases and J by 3 bases, leaving 12 bases between them. CDR1 and CDR2 (germline): SGDLS, YYNGEE. The CDR3 has 14 residues. The CDR3 DNA sequence: TGTGCCAGCAGCCCACGGTCTGGTACAGATACGCAGTATTTT. It yields the protein CASSPRSGTDTQYF.

The chain is built from TRBV18 and TRBJ2-1, with 7 nucleotides matching TRBD2. Trimming cost V 0 bases and J 6 bases; bases outside gene matches: 8. This CDR3 is 16 amino acids long. Germline values: CDR1 KGHSH, CDR2 LQKENI. The CDR3 loop is CASSPPSRGRANEQFF. The CDR3 DNA is TGTGCCAGCTCACCACCGTCTCGGGGGAGGGCCAATGAGCAGTTCTTC.

This clone was picked up a small number of times. The chain combines TRBV19 with TRBJ2-7; D perhaps matches TRBD2 (5 bases). In germline, CDR1 is LNHDA, CDR2 SQIVND (reference sequence). There are 15 residues in the CDR3. With 5 bases removed from V and 0 bases from J, the gap between germline ends came to 14 bases. CDR3 protein: CASSALEGSSYEQYF. DNA for the CDR3: TGTGCCAGTAGTGCGTTAGAGGGTTCCTCCTACGAGCAGTACTTC.

The chain links TRBV5-1 to TRBJ2-5; TRBD2 aligns across 7 bases. This CDR3 region has 15 residues. Germline trimming cut 0 bases from V and 4 bases from J; bases unmatched to any gene: 6. Per the germline V gene, CDR1 is SGHRS and CDR2 is YFSETQ. Here the CDR3 reads CASSLVWGGVETQYF. CDR3 coding DNA: TGCGCCAGCAGCTTGGTCTGGGGGGGAGTAGAGACCCAGTACTTC.